This T cell receptor beta chain is drawn from a study of cytomegalovirus exposure and HLA in healthy donors. Germline V gives CDR1 SGHRS, CDR2 YFSETQ. The CDR3 is 12 amino acids. Trimming cost V 4 bases and J 3 bases, with 7 bases left between them. PCR primers comprised 60 Vbeta and 13 Jbeta primers. The method was immunoSEQ multiplex PCR; TCRdb's version includes in-frame clones alone and lacks a portion of them. The table has hundreds of thousands of clones, around 80% seen once. Details on this clone: Other DNA sequences in the sample encode the same CDR3.

V and J are TRBV5-1 and TRBJ1-2; D gene unclear. This receptor was obtained from a man younger than 35 in good health and CMV-seronegative. Input material: PBMCs. The CDR3 reads CASSPRDYGYTF. For the CDR3, the DNA is TGCGCCAGCAGCCCCCGTGACTATGGCTACACCTTC.